The clone carrying this TCR beta chain was seen only once. Seattle researchers signed up patients amid active infection and tracked them longitudinally. The table came from immunoSEQ multiplex PCR; TCRdb's copy has only in-frame clones and leaves some out. The sample contains about 330,000 clones, around 90% of which appear only once. The data derive from a study of blood T cell repertoires in COVID-19. CDR1 and CDR2 (germline): KGHSH, LQKENI. The CDR3 has 16 amino acids. Trimming removed 6 bases from V and 5 bases from J, with 22 bases in between. The specimen sequenced was peripheral blood. This clonotype originated in a man aged 25-40 years with COVID-19, enrolled during active disease. The rearrangement links TRBV18 to TRBJ2-5; D is possibly TRBD1 (6 bases). Here the CDR3 reads CASSPGEGQTRETQYF. In nucleotides, the CDR3 is TGTGCCAGCTCCCCTGGTGAGGGACAAACTCGGGAGACCCAGTACTTC.